The 28 T cell receptor beta chains given below trace back to one sample, sequenced in a study of blood T cell repertoires in COVID-19. Sequenced by immunoSEQ multiplex PCR; TCRdb stores in-frame clones only, minus some. The table records roughly 180,000 clones, 60% to 85% of them present only once. The material sequenced was peripheral blood. All receptors come from a woman aged 60-75 years with COVID-19, enrolled during active disease.

The chain employs TRBV5-1 and TRBJ2-5, with a possible D match to TRBD2 (6 bases). The V end was cut by 3 bases, the J end by 4 bases, with 13 bases between. This CDR3 contains 14 residues. In germline, CDR1 is SGHRS, CDR2 YFSETQ. The CDR3 DNA is TGCGCCAGCAGCTCCCCTACCGGGAGAGAGACCCAGTACTTC. The encoded protein is CASSSPTGRETQYF.

The rearrangement uses TRBV19 and TRBJ2-1; D may be TRBD2 (5 bases). V was shortened by 7 bases and J by 7 bases, with 14 bases between the two germline ends. The CDR3 length is 13 residues. Germline assignment: CDR1 LNHDA and CDR2 SQIVND (reference sequence). Here the CDR3 reads CASISTGENEQFF. As DNA, the CDR3 is TGTGCCAGTATATCGACTGGGGAGAATGAGCAGTTCTTC. The complete variable domain, with remaining parts taken from reference TRBV19 and TRBJ2-1, reads DGGITQSPKYLFRKEGQNVTLSCEQNLNHDAMYWYRQDPGQGLRLIYYSQIVNDFQKGDIAEGYSVSREKKESFPLTVTSAQKNPTAFYLCASISTGENEQFFGPGTRLTVL.

The chain has TRBV24-1 and TRBJ2-3; weak D call: TRBD2 (6 bases). V was clipped by 5 bases and J by 0 bases, with 14 bases between them. CDR1 is KGHDR, CDR2 SFDVKD, per germline. This CDR3 spans 16 amino acids. The CDR3 DNA is TGTGCCACCAGTGCTTTTACGGGGACTAGCACAGATACGCAGTATTTT. Translated: CATSAFTGTSTDTQYF.

The V and J genes are TRBV6-1 and TRBJ1-5; no reliable D call. Germline CDR1 and CDR2: MNHNS and SASEGT. Between the trimmed V and J ends, which lost 3 bases and 5 bases, there was a span of 5 bases. The CDR3 has 12 residues. CDR3 amino acids: CASSDSDQPQHF. The CDR3 region has the DNA TGTGCCAGCAGTGACAGCGATCAGCCCCAGCATTTT.

The chain links TRBV3-1 (or the pseudogene TRBV3-2) to TRBJ1-5, with D perhaps matching TRBD1 (6 bases). V was cut by 1 base and J by 0 bases, with 7 bases left in between. The CDR3 contains 15 residues. CDR1 and CDR2 (germline): LGHDT, YNNKEL (reference sequence). DNA for the CDR3: TGTGCCAGCAGCCAAGCAGGGGTTAGCAATCAGCCCCAGCATTTT. It codes for CASSQAGVSNQPQHF.

Comment on this clone: The DNA is omitted, as the CDR3 cannot be located on it reliably, and the CDR3 follows TCRdb's listing. The chain couples TRBV21-1 to TRBJ1-5; the DNA was not used to check the table's D call, TRBD1. TRBV21-1 is annotated as a pseudogene. The length of the CDR3 is 15 amino acids, counting both ends. CDR3 in amino acids: CASSNVARGNQPQHF.

The rearrangement links TRBV19 to TRBJ2-6; TRBD1 matches 11 bases. The J segment lost 0 bases and the V segment lost 0 bases, leaving 4 bases of the junction unmatched. The CDR3 sequence is 19 residues long. CDR1 LNHDA and CDR2 SQIVND come from the germline V gene (reference sequence). CDR3 in amino acids: CASSIDRTGGSSGANVLTF. The CDR3 region has the DNA TGTGCCAGTAGTATAGATCGGACAGGGGGCAGCTCTGGGGCCAACGTCCTGACTTTC.

V gene TRBV2 combines with J gene TRBJ1-2; unclear D gene. Germline CDR1 reads SNHLY; CDR2 reads FYNNEI. V was clipped by 8 bases and J by 8 bases, with 15 bases between them. CDR3 length: 12 residues. Here the CDR3 DNA reads TGTGCCAGCCGCGTCGAGACGGAGGGCTACACCTTC. Translating it yields CASRVETEGYTF.

The genes are TRBV12-5 and TRBJ2-2; 7 bases match TRBD2. The CDR3 is 12 amino acids. The V and J ends lost 5 bases and 7 bases, in that order; junction bases with no gene match: 1. The V gene's germline CDR1 is LGHNT and CDR2 FRNRAP. CDR3: CASGPGGGELFF. The CDR3, as DNA: TGTGCTAGTGGTCCGGGGGGCGGGGAGCTGTTTTTT.

CDR3 in DNA: TGTGCCAGCAGTTATCCTTCAGCTAACTATGGCTACACCTTC. This gives the protein CASSYPSANYGYTF. The J gene is TRBJ1-2, the V gene TRBV28; D is uncertain. V was clipped by 4 bases and J by 0 bases, with 9 bases between them. The CDR3 consists of 14 residues. CDR1 MDHEN and CDR2 SYDVKM come from the germline V gene.

J is TRBJ2-7 and V is TRBV5-6; D unclear. This CDR3 region has 13 residues. The germline V gene encodes CDR1 SGHDT and CDR2 YYEEEE. The V and J ends lost 0 bases and 5 bases respectively, with 9 bases between them. The CDR3 region has the DNA TGTGCCAGCAGCTTGGGACGGAGAGACGAGCAGTACTTC. Its translation is CASSLGRRDEQYF.

The chain couples TRBV6-5 to TRBJ1-1; tentative D call: TRBD1 (6 bases). From germline, CDR1 is MNHEY and CDR2 SVGAGI. The CDR3 is 15 residues long. V was shortened by 7 bases and J by 1 base, with 16 bases between the two germline ends. CDR3 DNA sequence: TGTGCCAGCACCCCCCCGGGGGGCAGGAACACTGAAGCTTTCTTT. Translating gives CASTPPGGRNTEAFF.

This rearrangement joins TRBV14 to TRBJ2-1; tentatively, D is TRBD1 (6 bases). In germline, CDR1 is SGHDN, CDR2 FVKESK. Trimming removed 0 bases from V and 9 bases from J, with 12 bases in between. CDR3 length: 14 residues. The CDR3 spells CASSQELKGVEQFF. CDR3 DNA: TGTGCCAGCAGCCAAGAATTAAAGGGGGTTGAGCAGTTCTTC.

This clone occurred many times. The rearrangement links TRBV9 to TRBJ1-4; 8 nucleotides match TRBD1. There are 14 residues in the CDR3. Germline CDR1 and CDR2: SGDLS and YYNGEE. V trimming: 4 bases; J trimming: 3 bases; junction bases outside the gene matches: 2. The CDR3 DNA reads as TGTGCCAGCAGCCTGACAGGGGCTAATGAAAAACTGTTTTTT. It codes for CASSLTGANEKLFF.

V gene TRBV7-8 combines with J gene TRBJ1-5; perhaps TRBD1 as D (6 bases). Trimming took off 1 base at V and 5 bases at J, with 9 bases between the two ends. The V gene's germline CDR1 is SGHVS and CDR2 FQNEAQ. This CDR3 comprises 14 residues. In DNA form, the CDR3 reads TGTGCCAGCAGCTTAGTACAGGGACATCAGCCCCAGCATTTT. This translates into CASSLVQGHQPQHF.

The V gene is TRBV21-1, the J gene TRBJ2-7; the tabulated D call, TRBD2, remains unverified against the DNA. TRBV21-1 corresponds to a pseudogene. This CDR3 is 14 amino acids long. In nucleotides, the CDR3 is TGTGCCAGCAGCAAAGTGAGGGAGAAAGACGAGCAGTACGTC. It translates to CASSKVREKDEQYV.

This clone appeared many times. J is TRBJ1-5 and V is TRBV30; 12 bases align to TRBD1. The germline CDR1 and CDR2 sequences are GTSNPN and SVGIG (reference sequence). The CDR3 has 12 residues. Losses at the gene ends were 5 bases for V and 8 bases for J; bases not matched to a gene: 1. The CDR3 coding sequence is TGTGCCTGGGGGACAGGGGGCAAGCCCCAGCATTTT. Its protein is CAWGTGGKPQHF.

The rearrangement uses TRBV15 and TRBJ2-5, with 11 bases fitting TRBD1. The germline V gene has CDR1 LNHNV and CDR2 YYDKDF (reference sequence). This CDR3 is 16 amino acids long. The ends lost 3 bases at V and 4 bases at J; junction bases unmatched: 7. The CDR3 is CATSRPGQGGGETQYF. CDR3 nucleotides: TGTGCCACCAGCAGGCCGGGACAGGGGGGCGGAGAGACCCAGTACTTC. The whole variable domain, remainder taken from reference TRBV15 and TRBJ2-5, is DAMVIQNPRYQVTQFGKPVTLSCSQTLNHNVMYWYQQKSSQAPKLLFHYYDKDFNNEADTPDNFQSRRPNTSFCFLDIRSPGLGDTAMYLCATSRPGQGGGETQYFGPGTRLLVL.

This clone has a single count. The gene calls are TRBV2 and TRBJ2-6, with D possibly TRBD2 on 5 matching bases. Germline V CDR1 and CDR2: SNHLY, FYNNEI. The V end lost 5 bases, the J end lost 3 bases, and 14 bases lay between the germline ends. The CDR3 totals 16 residues. As DNA, the CDR3 is TGTGCCAGCAGTCCCGGGATATCCATTGGGGCCAACGTCCTGACTTTC. Its protein is CASSPGISIGANVLTF. The complete variable domain, with remaining parts taken from reference TRBV2 and TRBJ2-6, reads EPEVTQTPSHQVTQMGQEVILRCVPISNHLYFYWYRQILGQKVEFLVSFYNNEISEKSEIFDDQFSVERPDGSNFTLKIRSTKLEDSAMYFCASSPGISIGANVLTFGAGSRLTVL.

The V call is TRBV5-1, the J call TRBJ2-2; maybe TRBD2 (6 bases). V was clipped by 1 base and J by 1 base, with 14 bases between them. This CDR3 region has 17 residues. The germline V gene has CDR1 SGHRS and CDR2 YFSETQ. The CDR3, as DNA: TGCGCCAGCAGCTTGTCCTCCGGGGGTCTGAACACCGGGGAGCTGTTTTTT. Translating it yields CASSLSSGGLNTGELFF.

This clone was seen many times. V usage is TRBV6-5 and J usage is TRBJ1-1; 8 nucleotides agree with TRBD1. Germline lookup yields CDR1 MNHEY and CDR2 SVGAGI. V dropped 6 bases and J dropped 4; count of bases not matched to a gene: 10. The CDR3 runs to 15 residues. As DNA, the CDR3 is TGTGCCAGCAGAGACCGACAGGGGTGGAGCACTGAAGCTTTCTTT. Protein product: CASRDRQGWSTEAFF.

This chain links TRBV13 with TRBJ1-2; 10 nucleotides agree with TRBD1. V shed 5 bases, J shed 4 bases, and the junction held 7 bases outside the gene matches. Germline-derived CDR1 and CDR2 are PRHDT and FYEKMQ (reference sequence). This CDR3 spans 15 amino acids. DNA of the CDR3: TGTGCCAGCAGCCACGACAGGGGGCTAGTCTATGGCTACACCTTC. This gives the protein CASSHDRGLVYGYTF.

This clone was counted a single time. The chain employs TRBV4-1 and TRBJ2-2, with TRBD2 identical over 10 bases. Germline lookup yields CDR1 MGHRA and CDR2 YSYEKL. The trim removed 7 bases at V and 3 bases at J, leaving 5 bases unmatched. The CDR3 totals 15 residues. The CDR3 loop reads CASTRTSGDTGELFF. CDR3 sequence (DNA): TGCGCCAGCACCCGTACTAGCGGGGACACCGGGGAGCTGTTTTTT.

The chain employs TRBV6-1 and TRBJ2-7; D gene ambiguous. Trimming left V 1 base short and J 6 bases short, with 4 bases between. The CDR3 is made up of 11 amino acids. CDR1 and CDR2 (germline): MNHNS, SASEGT. CDR3 sequence: CASSEGLEQYF. CDR3 in DNA: TGTGCCAGCAGTGAAGGGCTCGAGCAGTACTTC.

This chain joins TRBV6-1 and TRBJ1-2, with D hard to call. V dropped 4 bases and J dropped 4 bases, with 7 bases sitting between them. This CDR3 has 12 amino acids. In germline, CDR1 is MNHNS, CDR2 SASEGT. The CDR3 DNA follows: TGTGCCAGCAGTGGACCAGGCTATGGCTACACCTTC. This translates into CASSGPGYGYTF.

This clone was recorded once. V is TRBV5-1 and J is TRBJ2-6; D may be TRBD1 (5 bases). Germline V gene data show CDR1 as SGHRS and CDR2 as YFSETQ. There are 18 residues in the CDR3. V shed 0 bases and J shed 0 bases, with 13 bases lying between them. Here the CDR3 reads CASSLEGRQHSGANVLTF. The CDR3 DNA reads TGCGCCAGCAGCTTGGAGGGTAGACAGCACTCTGGGGCCAACGTCCTGACTTTC. The full variable domain, in which reference TRBV5-1 and TRBJ2-6 provide the parts outside the CDR3, is KAGVTQTPRYLIKTRGQQVTLSCSPISGHRSVSWYQQTPGQGLQFLFEYFSETQRNKGNFPGRFSGRQFSNSRSEMNVSTLELGDSALYLCASSLEGRQHSGANVLTFGAGSRLTVL.

This clone was seen a few times. The genes are TRBV15 and TRBJ1-2, with TRBD1 matching 8 bases. Germline CDR1 is LNHNV and CDR2 is YYDKDF (reference sequence). V shed 5 bases and J 2 bases; nucleotides not matched to a gene: 7. The CDR3 contains 15 residues. CDR3 DNA: TGTGCCACCAGCGATTACAGGGGGACCAACTATGGCTACACCTTC. Its protein product is CATSDYRGTNYGYTF.

The V and J genes are TRBV24-1 and TRBJ1-1; TRBD1 might be the D (6 bases). The CDR3 runs 13 residues. V lost 6 bases to trimming and J lost 3 bases, with 10 bases between them. CDR1 and CDR2 from the germline V gene are KGHDR and SFDVKD. The CDR3 DNA is TGTGCCACCAGTACAGGGTCGGACACTGAAGCTTTCTTT. It yields the protein CATSTGSDTEAFF.